Below, 10 T cell receptor beta chains from the same sample are listed, as sequenced in a study of regulatory T cells in long-lasting Graves disease. As for time point: newly diagnosed GD, antithyroid drugs for less than 3 months. Isolated PBMC RNA provided the starting material for the TCR library. Sequencing libraries for TCR beta were prepared with iRepertoire HTBI primers and Arm-PCR of CDR3 regions. MiXCR, run by TCRdb on the multiplex PCR reads, gives a single entry per CDR3 protein. The sample includes under 450,000 distinct CDR3 sequences, approximately 12% of them seen just once. These data also featured in a second study, about T cells in Graves' hyperthyroidism and ophthalmopathy.

The sequences come from peripheral blood mononuclear cells (PBMCs), collected at new diagnosis, from a patient treated with antithyroid drugs. All receptors derive from a woman aged 18-35 years with Graves disease.

The table lists this clonotype with many counts. This chain connects TRBV6-2 or TRBV6-3 to TRBJ1-5; D is uncertain. This CDR3 has 14 amino acids. Looked up from germline, CDR1 is MNHEY and CDR2 is SVGEGT. Trimming shortened V by 0 bases and J by 5 bases, and 8 bases separated the two germline ends. CDR3 coding DNA: TGTGCCAGCAGTTACTCGAGTATTCATCAGCCCCAGCATTTT. This sequence encodes CASSYSSIHQPQHF.

At least ten counts were recorded for this clonotype. This sequence joins TRBV7-2 and TRBJ1-5, with D possibly TRBD1 on 5 matching bases. From germline, CDR1 is SGHTA and CDR2 FQGNSA. The V end lost 3 bases, the J end lost 5 bases, and 11 bases lay between the germline ends. This CDR3 contains 14 residues. Here the CDR3 reads CASSLGGGDQPQHF. The CDR3, as DNA: TGTGCCAGCAGCTTGGGGGGGGGGGATCAGCCCCAGCATTTT.

In its sample, this clonotype was seen many times. The V gene is TRBV7-2, the J gene TRBJ2-1, with 7 bases aligning to TRBD2. CDR1 and CDR2 (germline): SGHTA, FQGNSA. V was pared by 5 bases and J by 4 bases, with 8 bases of the junction left unmatched. The CDR3 runs 15 residues. DNA of the CDR3: TGTGCCAGCAGCGGTTGGGGGGGGGGGTACAATGAGCAGTTCTTC. Translated, it gives CASSGWGGGYNEQFF.

In its sample, this clonotype was seen many times. The rearrangement uses TRBV7-3 and TRBJ2-2; TRBD2 might be the D (6 bases). V was pared by 3 bases and J by 3 bases, with 14 bases between. The CDR3 has 16 residues. Germline CDR1 reads SGHTA; CDR2 reads FQGTGA. CDR3 sequence: CASSFAGGAHTGELFF. DNA of the CDR3: TGTGCCAGCAGCTTCGCCGGAGGGGCTCACACCGGGGAGCTGTTTTTT.

This clonotype was seen ten or more times. This chain uses TRBV29-1 with TRBJ2-3; D unclear. This CDR3 is built from 14 residues. Germline V gene data show CDR1 as SQVTM and CDR2 as ANQGSEA. V was pared by 4 bases and J by 0 bases, with 11 bases between. The DNA of the CDR3 is TGCAGCGTTGTCCAAACGTACAGCACAGATACGCAGTATTTT. This translates into CSVVQTYSTDTQYF.

This clonotype was counted between two and nine times. CDR3 protein: CSARGKFF. The CDR3, as DNA: TGCAGTGCTAGGGGAAAGTTCTTC. V and J are TRBV20-1 and TRBJ2-1, with D uncertain. Trimming removed 3 bases at V and 14 bases at J, with 5 bases between. Germline V gives CDR1 DFQATT, CDR2 SNEGSKA (reference sequence). The CDR3 has 8 amino acids.

This clonotype was observed many times. The gene calls are TRBV6-2 or TRBV6-3 and TRBJ1-1; D might be TRBD1 (6 bases). Germline V gives CDR1 MNHEY, CDR2 SVGEGT. The CDR3 length is 16 residues. The V and J ends lost 5 bases and 4 bases respectively, with 20 bases between them. CDR3 residues: CASSIRGIWGGTEAFF. Here the CDR3 DNA reads TGTGCCAGCAGTATAAGGGGGATATGGGGAGGCACTGAAGCTTTCTTT.

Remarks on this clonotype: One junction end does not reproduce the germline sequence, and a read error may be involved. V usage is TRBV15 and J usage is TRBJ2-7, with D perhaps being TRBD1 or TRBD2 (5 bases each). The CDR3 extends over 16 amino acids. Germline loops: CDR1 LNHNV, CDR2 YYDKDF (reference sequence). CDR3 nucleotides: TGTGCCACCAGGAGAGAGGGCATCGGGACCTCCTACGAGCAGTACTTC. Translating it yields CATRREGIGTSYEQYF.

This clonotype was observed many times. The DNA of the CDR3 is TGTGCCAGCAGCTTGGCAAGAAACAGCGTCTGGGAGCAGTACTTC. Protein product: CASSLARNSVWEQYF. This chain uses TRBV5-8 with TRBJ2-7; D gene unclear. The germline V gene has CDR1 SGHTS and CDR2 YDEGEE. CDR3 length equals 15 residues. V was cut by 0 bases and J by 7 bases, with 17 bases left in between.

This clonotype has a count of ten or more. The chain employs TRBV7-9 and TRBJ2-3; a weak D match, TRBD2 (6 bases). V was clipped by 4 bases and J by 6 bases, with 11 bases between them. CDR3 length: 13 residues. Germline CDR1 and CDR2: SEHNR and FQNEAQ (reference sequence). CDR3: CASSSPGEDTQYF. Written as DNA, the CDR3 is TGTGCCAGCAGCTCCCCGGGGGAGGATACGCAGTATTTT.